A single sample is the source of the 32 T cell receptor beta chains below, sequenced in a study of shared clonotypes between healthy human individuals. Naive CD8 cells lacked CD45RO and underwent positive selection for CCR7, leaving out terminally differentiated effector memory CD45RA+ cells. Sequencing was performed with immunoSEQ multiplex PCR; in TCRdb, only in-frame clones are kept and a portion is missing. The sample carries about 2,100,000 clones, about 92% recorded once. The sequenced sample was naive CD8+ T cells from PBMCs. The receptors come from a man younger than 35 in good health. Some clones in this sample may be carry-over from other donors' samples.

The chain recombines TRBV6-6 with TRBJ2-3; perhaps TRBD2 as D (6 bases). Trimming removed 4 bases from V and 2 bases from J, with 16 bases in between. The germline V gene has CDR1 MNHNY and CDR2 SVGAGI (reference sequence). There are 16 residues in the CDR3. The CDR3: CASSLGLPGHTDTQYF. The CDR3 DNA sequence: TGTGCCAGCAGTTTGGGACTTCCGGGGCACACAGATACGCAGTATTTT.

Concerning this clone: The sample has other DNA sequences that encode this CDR3 too. V usage is TRBV27 and J usage is TRBJ1-1; D is ambiguous. Germline lookup yields CDR1 MNHEY and CDR2 SMNVEV (reference sequence). V was clipped by 3 bases and J by 1 base, with 6 bases between them. The CDR3 sequence is 13 residues long. The CDR3 sequence: CASSLWTNTEAFF. The CDR3 DNA follows: TGTGCCAGCAGTTTGTGGACGAACACTGAAGCTTTCTTT.

A note on this clone: Within the sample, other DNA sequences also encode this same CDR3. The chain employs TRBV5-1 and TRBJ1-5, with TRBD1 identical over 7 bases. V trimming: 4 bases; J trimming: 2 bases; junction bases outside the gene matches: 3. The CDR3 totals 14 residues. CDR1 and CDR2 (germline): SGHRS, YFSETQ. The DNA of the CDR3 is TGCGCCAGCAGCCCCGGACAGGGCAATCAGCCCCAGCATTTT. It is translated as CASSPGQGNQPQHF.

The chain employs TRBV7-8 and TRBJ2-7; 7 nucleotides match TRBD2. Germline values: CDR1 SGHVS, CDR2 FQNEAQ. J lost 3 bases, V lost 4 bases, and 12 bases had no gene match. The CDR3 length is 16 residues. This CDR3 is CASSSLGEGPFYEQYF. Written as DNA, the CDR3 is TGTGCCAGCAGCTCCCTGGGGGAGGGCCCCTTCTACGAGCAGTACTTC. Together with reference TRBV7-8 and TRBJ2-7, the CDR3 gives the full variable domain: GAGVSQSPRYKVAKRGQDVALRCDPISGHVSLFWYQQALGQGPEFLTYFQNEAQLDKSGLPSDRFFAERPEGSVSTLKIQRTQQEDSAVYLCASSSLGEGPFYEQYFGPGTRLTVT.

The rearrangement joins TRBV7-8 to TRBJ1-2; TRBD1 matches at 10 bases. The CDR3 contains 15 residues. V shed 1 base, J shed 13 bases, and the junction held 12 bases outside the gene matches. Germline CDR1 is SGHVS and CDR2 is FQNEAQ. CDR3 sequence: CASSLGRGQGYGSTF. CDR3 bases: TGTGCCAGCAGCTTAGGCCGGGGACAGGGGTACGGTAGCACCTTC.

The rearrangement joins TRBV7-9 to TRBJ2-2; D call uncertain. The V and J ends lost 5 bases and 6 bases respectively, with 16 bases between them. Looked up from germline, CDR1 is SEHNR and CDR2 is FQNEAQ (reference sequence). This CDR3 comprises 15 residues. CDR3 sequence: CASSTTLEAPGELFF. The DNA for the CDR3 is TGTGCCAGCAGCACTACCCTTGAGGCCCCCGGGGAGCTGTTTTTT.

A word on this clone: Other DNA sequences within the sample encode an identical CDR3. V is TRBV7-9 and J is TRBJ2-5, with D maybe TRBD1 (6 bases). Germline CDR1 reads SEHNR; CDR2 reads FQNEAQ (reference sequence). The germline V and J ends were trimmed by 1 base and 5 bases, with 11 bases remaining between them. The CDR3 is made up of 14 amino acids. The CDR3 protein is CASSLGAGVETQYF. The DNA for the CDR3 is TGTGCCAGCAGCTTAGGGGCAGGGGTGGAGACCCAGTACTTC.

The DNA of the CDR3 is TGTGCCAGTAGTCCCGGGGACAGGAACTCCCCCTACGAGCAGTACTTC. Amino acids: CASSPGDRNSPYEQYF. The V call is TRBV19, the J call TRBJ2-7; 8 nucleotides align to TRBD1. Germline V gene lookup returns CDR1 LNHDA and CDR2 SQIVND (reference sequence). Trimming cost V 5 bases and J 2 bases; bases outside gene matches: 11. The CDR3 is 16 amino acids.

This sequence joins TRBV7-7 and TRBJ2-5; D gene unclear. In germline, CDR1 is SSHAT, CDR2 FNYEAQ (reference sequence). The CDR3 is 13 residues long. The V end lost 5 bases, the J end lost 5 bases, and 12 bases lay between the germline ends. This CDR3 reads CASSLSVSETQYF. As DNA, the CDR3 is TGTGCCAGCAGCCTAAGTGTTTCCGAGACCCAGTACTTC.

This clone appeared a single time. The V call is TRBV4-1, the J call TRBJ2-3; perhaps D is TRBD1 or TRBD2 (6 bases each). Germline V gene data show CDR1 as MGHRA and CDR2 as YSYEKL. The V end lost 3 bases, the J end lost 2 bases, and 27 bases lay between the germline ends. The CDR3 is 20 amino acids. CDR3 in amino acids: CASSHERSPGLGGHTDTQYF. The CDR3 bases are TGCGCCAGCAGCCACGAGCGGAGTCCTGGTCTAGGGGGGCACACAGATACGCAGTATTTT.

V and J are TRBV2 and TRBJ2-1, with unresolved D. V lost 2 bases and J 3 bases, leaving 11 bases between the germline ends. Germline V gene sequence: CDR1 SNHLY, CDR2 FYNNEI. The CDR3 runs to 15 residues. CDR3 loop: CASSEPVVLYNEQFF. CDR3 in DNA: TGTGCCAGCAGTGAACCCGTAGTCCTCTACAATGAGCAGTTCTTC.

Of note for this clone: In the same sample, other DNA sequences code for this CDR3. The chain uses TRBV2 and TRBJ2-7, with unresolved D. The CDR3 contains 10 residues. V shed 5 bases and J shed 7 bases, with 6 bases lying between them. The V gene's germline CDR1 is SNHLY and CDR2 FYNNEI. The CDR3 DNA reads TGTGCCAGCAGTCGTGGGGAGCAGTACTTC. Protein sequence: CASSRGEQYF.

The chain joins TRBV6-6 to TRBJ2-7; tentative D call: TRBD2 (6 bases). The germline V gene encodes CDR1 MNHNY and CDR2 SVGAGI (reference sequence). V was trimmed by 10 bases and J by 6 bases, leaving 13 bases between them. The CDR3 consists of 11 residues. CDR3: CATLRGGEQYF. The CDR3 region has the DNA TGTGCCACCCTACGGGGAGGCGAGCAGTACTTC.

The chain's CDR3 is CAIRSTGRDGYTF. The CDR3 bases are TGTGCCATCAGGAGTACAGGGAGGGATGGCTACACCTTC. V gene TRBV10-3 combines with J gene TRBJ1-2, with D maybe TRBD1 (6 bases). Germline V lookup: CDR1 ENHRY, CDR2 SYGVKD. This CDR3 has 13 amino acids. Between the trimmed V and J ends, which lost 6 bases and 6 bases, there was a span of 14 bases.

In DNA, the CDR3 is TGTGCCAGCAGCCCAGGGGGCGCATTCACTGAAGCTTTCTTT. This gives the protein CASSPGGAFTEAFF. The chain uses TRBV7-9 and TRBJ1-1, with TRBD1 identical over 8 bases. CDR1 and CDR2 (germline): SEHNR, FQNEAQ (reference sequence). This CDR3 has 14 amino acids. V gave up 5 bases and J gave up 4 bases; unmatched junction bases: 6. Combining the CDR3 with reference TRBV7-9 and TRBJ1-1 gives the whole variable domain DTGVSQNPRHKITKRGQNVTFRCDPISEHNRLYWYRQTLGQGPEFLTYFQNEAQLEKSRLLSDRFSAERPKGSFSTLEIQRTEQGDSAMYLCASSPGGAFTEAFFGQGTRLTVV.

The rearrangement links TRBV6-4 to TRBJ1-5; 10 nucleotides align to TRBD1. The CDR3 length is 16 residues. The junction had 3 bases not matched to a gene; V was cut back by 3 bases and J by 1 base. Germline CDR1 is MRHNA and CDR2 is SNTAGT. CDR3 sequence: CASSDLTGGSNQPQHF. In DNA, the CDR3 is TGTGCCAGCAGTGATTTGACAGGGGGCAGCAATCAGCCCCAGCATTTT.

In its sample, this clone was seen once. The V gene is TRBV6-6, the J gene TRBJ2-5; D ambiguous. The germline V and J ends were trimmed by 2 bases and 4 bases, with 8 bases remaining between them. From germline, CDR1 is MNHNY and CDR2 SVGAGI (reference sequence). CDR3 length: 13 residues. CDR3 bases: TGTGCCAGCAGTTACCGGTCGGCAGAGACCCAGTACTTC. Translating it yields CASSYRSAETQYF.

The chain combines TRBV6-1 with TRBJ2-2; D is ambiguous. From germline, CDR1 is MNHNS and CDR2 SASEGT. The CDR3 totals 14 residues. V was clipped by 1 base and J by 5 bases, with 8 bases between them. CDR3 in DNA: TGTGCCAGCAGTGAAGTTGTAGGGACCGGGGAGCTGTTTTTT. Its protein product is CASSEVVGTGELFF.

There are a few counts of this clone. This chain uses TRBV30 with TRBJ1-5; D possibly corresponds to TRBD1 (5 bases). V shed 1 base and J shed 6 bases, with 10 bases lying between them. The CDR3 is made up of 13 amino acids. Per germline, CDR1 GTSNPN and CDR2 SVGIG (reference sequence). The CDR3 loop reads CAWSGGAGQPQHF. The CDR3 nucleotides read TGTGCCTGGAGTGGGGGCGCGGGTCAGCCCCAGCATTTT.

Concerning this clone itself: Distinct nucleotide sequences in the sample also encode this CDR3. The chain is built from TRBV11-2 and TRBJ2-1; D is undetermined. In germline, CDR1 is SGHAT, CDR2 FQNNGV. This CDR3 comprises 15 residues. With 2 bases removed from V and 3 bases from J, the gap between germline ends came to 11 bases. CDR3 DNA: TGTGCCAGCAGCTTAACCTCCGGACGCTACAATGAGCAGTTCTTC. This sequence encodes CASSLTSGRYNEQFF.

The chain recombines TRBV10-3 with TRBJ2-3, with 10 bases matching TRBD2. The CDR3 extends over 15 amino acids. J gave up 1 base and V 4 bases, and 2 bases lay outside the gene matches. CDR1 and CDR2 (germline): ENHRY, SYGVKD. The CDR3 loop reads CAISAGLAGTDTQYF. For the CDR3, the DNA is TGTGCCATCAGTGCAGGACTAGCGGGCACAGATACGCAGTATTTT.

J is TRBJ1-3 and V is TRBV5-6; D is ambiguous. V was clipped by 3 bases and J by 0 bases, with 7 bases between them. This CDR3 contains 14 residues. The germline gives CDR1 SGHDT, CDR2 YYEEEE. CDR3 protein: CASSWADSGNTIYF. The CDR3 DNA sequence: TGTGCCAGCAGCTGGGCAGACTCTGGAAACACCATATATTTT.

About this clone itself: One end of the junction fails to match germline, which may point to a read error. The chain recombines TRBV27 with TRBJ2-7, with TRBD1 matching over 11 bases. There are 17 residues in the CDR3. Germline V gives CDR1 MNHEY, CDR2 SMNVEV (reference sequence). The CDR3 loop reads CASSLNTDRGRTYEQYF. For the CDR3, the DNA is TGCGCCAGCAGTCTCAATACGGACAGGGGGCGAACTTACGAGCAGTACTTC.

J is TRBJ2-5 and V is TRBV11-2; D might be TRBD2 (6 bases). CDR3 length: 14 amino acids. The V end lost 1 base, the J end lost 5 bases, and 11 bases lay between the germline ends. Germline V gene sequence: CDR1 SGHAT, CDR2 FQNNGV. CDR3 in amino acids: CASSLASEGETQYF. The CDR3 bases are TGTGCCAGCAGCTTAGCTTCGGAGGGGGAGACCCAGTACTTC.

The chain has TRBV5-1 and TRBJ2-2, with 10 bases aligning to TRBD1. The germline V gene has CDR1 SGHRS and CDR2 YFSETQ. CDR3 size: 15 residues. V shed 0 bases and J 5 bases; nucleotides not matched to a gene: 1. CDR3 residues: CASSLVGQGTGELFF. The CDR3 nucleotides read TGCGCCAGCAGCTTGGTGGGACAGGGGACCGGGGAGCTGTTTTTT.

The chain couples TRBV2 to TRBJ1-1, with D unresolved. With 11 bases removed from V and 3 bases from J, the gap between germline ends came to 22 bases. Germline loops: CDR1 SNHLY, CDR2 FYNNEI. This CDR3 has 15 amino acids. The CDR3 DNA is TGTGCCCAGTTGTGGCACGAGGTTATGGACACTGAAGCTTTCTTT. Translating gives CAQLWHEVMDTEAFF.

This clone was counted at least ten times. The V and J genes are TRBV19 and TRBJ2-1; 9 bases are shared with TRBD1. With 6 bases clipped from V and 6 bases from J, the junction kept 6 bases outside the gene matches. This CDR3 comprises 14 residues. In germline, CDR1 is LNHDA, CDR2 SQIVND (reference sequence). The CDR3 loop reads CASRNTGGINEQFF. The CDR3 nucleotides are TGTGCCAGTAGGAATACAGGGGGCATCAATGAGCAGTTCTTC.

The chain combines TRBV5-4 with TRBJ2-1, with TRBD1 as a possible D gene (6 bases). Trimming removed 6 bases at V and 6 bases at J, with 16 bases between. CDR1 SGHNT and CDR2 YYREEE come from the germline V gene (reference sequence). The CDR3 is made up of 14 amino acids. The CDR3 spells CASNPDRGGNEQFF. CDR3 DNA: TGTGCCAGCAACCCCGACAGAGGGGGCAATGAGCAGTTCTTC.

The gene calls are TRBV7-9 and TRBJ2-7, with D perhaps matching TRBD2 (5 bases). Germline lookup yields CDR1 SEHNR and CDR2 FQNEAQ (reference sequence). This CDR3 has 18 amino acids. The V end was cut by 5 bases, the J end by 5 bases, with 28 bases between. The CDR3 spells CASSPHLVFTTPRDEQYF. The CDR3, as DNA: TGTGCCAGCAGCCCCCACTTGGTGTTTACGACACCGCGGGACGAGCAGTACTTC.

The chain combines TRBV30 with TRBJ2-3; D is uncertain. The V end was cut by 0 bases, the J end by 10 bases, with 23 bases between. This CDR3 is 16 amino acids long. CDR1 and CDR2 (germline): GTSNPN, SVGIG (reference sequence). CDR3 sequence reads: CAWSVANSKRYFAQYF. DNA for the CDR3: TGTGCCTGGAGTGTTGCTAACAGTAAGAGGTATTTTGCGCAGTATTTT.

This chain links TRBV7-9 with TRBJ2-3, with D tentatively TRBD1 (5 bases). V shed 5 bases and J shed 1 base, with 16 bases lying between them. This CDR3 comprises 16 residues. Germline CDR1 SEHNR, CDR2 FQNEAQ (reference sequence). DNA of the CDR3: TGTGCCAGCAGCCGAGTAGGGGTGTGGGGCACAGATACGCAGTATTTT. Its translation is CASSRVGVWGTDTQYF.

The chain has TRBV13 and TRBJ2-7; 8 bases are shared with TRBD2. The CDR3 has 15 amino acids. Trimming took 5 bases from V and 3 from J; bases not matched to a gene: 9. CDR1 and CDR2 (germline): PRHDT, FYEKMQ (reference sequence). CDR3 region: CASSPIGGEDYEQYF. As DNA, the CDR3 is TGTGCCAGCAGCCCAATCGGGGGGGAGGACTACGAGCAGTACTTC.